Shown below are 20 T cell receptor beta chains from a single sample sequenced in a study of T cells in localized non-small cell lung cancer. TCRdb keeps only in-frame clones here, not all; method: immunoSEQ multiplex PCR. The sample has 100,000 or so clones, roughly 90% seen once. Sequencing used PBMCs, obtained before any cancer treatment. The source of these receptors is a woman between 35 and 75 years old with stage II squamous cell lung carcinoma.

This chain links TRBV29-1 with TRBJ2-5, with D possibly matching TRBD1 (5 bases). CDR1 and CDR2 (germline): SQVTM, ANQGSEA. V shed 2 bases and J shed 2 bases, with 9 bases lying between them. The length of the CDR3 is 13 residues. The CDR3 here is CSVEQGRQETQYF. DNA for the CDR3: TGCAGCGTTGAACAGGGCCGACAAGAGACCCAGTACTTC.

The chain couples TRBV18 to TRBJ1-2; 7 bases agree with TRBD1. The CDR3 extends over 14 amino acids. The V gene's germline CDR1 is KGHSH and CDR2 LQKENI. After removal of 0 bases from V and 14 bases from J, the junction contained 12 bases not matched to a gene. In DNA, the CDR3 is TGTGCCAGCTCACCACCGTCGAGGCAGGGGGGATCAACCTTC. Translation: CASSPPSRQGGSTF.

The V gene is TRBV5-5, the J gene TRBJ2-2; 7 bases are a match to TRBD2. V was clipped by 5 bases and J by 0 bases; unmatched bases: 4. This CDR3 region has 15 residues. From germline, CDR1 is SGHKS and CDR2 YYEKEE (reference sequence). The CDR3 sequence is CASRRDYANTGELFF. In DNA, the CDR3 is TGTGCCAGCAGGAGGGACTACGCGAACACCGGGGAGCTGTTTTTT. The full variable domain, completed using reference TRBV5-5 and TRBJ2-2, is DAGVTQSPTHLIKTRGQQVTLRCSPISGHKSVSWYQQVLGQGPQFIFQYYEKEERGRGNFPDRFSARQFPNYSSELNVNALLLGDSALYLCASRRDYANTGELFFGEGSRLTVL.

The rearrangement links TRBV21-1 to TRBJ1-2. TRBV21-1 is a recognized pseudogene. CDR3 length: 14 residues. In nucleotides, the CDR3 is TGTGCCAGCAGCAAAGGGGAGATGTGCTATGGCTACACCTTC. Translated: CASSKGEMCYGYTF.

This chain joins TRBV6-5 and TRBJ1-5, with D possibly being TRBD1 (5 bases). This CDR3 comprises 13 residues. Trimming cost V 10 bases and J 1 base, with 11 bases left between them. Germline CDR1 and CDR2: MNHEY and SVGAGI. The CDR3, as DNA: TGTGCCACTAAAGGGGCGAGCAATCAGCCCCAGCATTTT. This translates into CATKGASNQPQHF.

The rearrangement joins TRBV28 to TRBJ2-7, with D possibly TRBD1 on 6 matching bases. The CDR3 extends over 15 amino acids. Between the trimmed V and J ends, which lost 6 bases and 6 bases, there was a span of 21 bases. Germline values: CDR1 MDHEN, CDR2 SYDVKM. The CDR3 nucleotides read TGTGCCAGCAGAAATTTCCAGGGGCAGGGCCCCGAGCAGTACTTC. Protein sequence: CASRNFQGQGPEQYF. The variable domain in full, completed from reference TRBV28 and TRBJ2-7, reads DVKVTQSSRYLVKRTGEKVFLECVQDMDHENMFWYRQDPGLGLRLIYFSYDVKMKEKGDIPEGYSVSREKKERFSLILESASTNQTSMYLCASRNFQGQGPEQYFGPGTRLTVT.

The J gene is TRBJ2-7, the V gene TRBV7-9; no firm D call. The V end lost 5 bases, the J end lost 3 bases, and 8 bases lay between the germline ends. This CDR3 comprises 12 residues. In germline, CDR1 is SEHNR, CDR2 FQNEAQ (reference sequence). CDR3: CASSMNHYEQYF. CDR3 nucleotide sequence: TGTGCCAGCAGCATGAATCACTACGAGCAGTACTTC.

The chain employs TRBV14 and TRBJ2-3; unclear D gene. Germline V gene data show CDR1 as SGHDN and CDR2 as FVKESK. This CDR3 region has 14 residues. Trimming cost V 1 base and J 7 bases, with 12 bases left between them. The CDR3, as DNA: TGTGCCAGCAGCCAAGTCCGTCGCGTACATACGCAGTATTTT. It is translated as CASSQVRRVHTQYF.

The chain uses TRBV2 and TRBJ1-2; a possible D gene is TRBD1 (5 bases). The CDR3 covers 14 residues. V shed 6 bases and J shed 3 bases, with 14 bases lying between them. Germline V CDR1 and CDR2: SNHLY, FYNNEI. CDR3: CASRFRQTDYGYTF. The DNA of the CDR3 is TGTGCCAGCAGGTTCAGACAGACCGACTATGGCTACACCTTC.

This sequence joins TRBV11-1 and TRBJ2-5; 7 bases agree with TRBD2. The CDR3 is made up of 17 amino acids. Germline V gives CDR1 SGHAT, CDR2 FQDESV (reference sequence). The J segment lost 0 bases and the V segment lost 0 bases, leaving 7 bases of the junction unmatched. For the CDR3, the DNA is TGTGCCAGCAGCTTAGCGCCCTGGGGAGGGTACCAAGAGACCCAGTACTTC. Amino acids: CASSLAPWGGYQETQYF.

This clone was seen a few times. The genes are TRBV18 and TRBJ1-5; D not certain. V lost 6 bases and J 9 bases, leaving 18 bases between the germline ends. This CDR3 comprises 14 residues. The germline V gene encodes CDR1 KGHSH and CDR2 LQKENI. CDR3 DNA: TGTGCCAGCTCCCTAAATCGTTTGGGTTGGCCCCAGCATTTT. Translated, it gives CASSLNRLGWPQHF.

V gene TRBV28 combines with J gene TRBJ1-1, with D uncertain. This CDR3 comprises 16 residues. Germline V gene sequence: CDR1 MDHEN, CDR2 SYDVKM. V shed 6 bases and J shed 8 bases, with 25 bases lying between them. The CDR3 nucleotides are TGTGCCAGCAGCAGACGGAAGCCCCCCCTAAGACCCGAAGCTTTCTTT. It yields the protein CASSRRKPPLRPEAFF.

The rearrangement uses TRBV6-6 and TRBJ2-3; 10 nucleotides align to TRBD2. J lost 5 bases, V lost 6 bases, and 11 bases had no gene match. Per the germline V gene, CDR1 is MNHNY and CDR2 is SVGAGI (reference sequence). This CDR3 is built from 16 residues. The DNA for the CDR3 is TGTGCCAGCAGGATCGAAGCGGGAGGGCCTGAAGATACGCAGTATTTT. Encoded protein: CASRIEAGGPEDTQYF.

This chain uses TRBV11-3 with TRBJ2-3; TRBD2 is a possible D gene (6 bases). Deletions cut 3 bases from V and 0 bases from J, with 10 bases between. Germline values: CDR1 SGHNT, CDR2 YENEEA. The CDR3 runs to 15 residues. The CDR3 reads CASSFTSGSTDTQYF. The DNA for the CDR3 is TGTGCCAGCAGCTTTACGAGCGGGAGCACAGATACGCAGTATTTT.

For the CDR3, the DNA is TGCGCCAGCAGCACACGTCTGGTCCAGCGGACACTGCCGGGGAATGAGCAGTTCTTC. Translated, it gives CASSTRLVQRTLPGNEQFF. The genes are TRBV5-1 and TRBJ2-1, with D perhaps TRBD1 or TRBD2 (5 bases each). CDR3 length equals 19 residues. Germline CDR1 is SGHRS and CDR2 is YFSETQ. V was trimmed by 4 bases and J by 7 bases, leaving 30 bases between them.

The V gene is TRBV4-2, the J gene TRBJ2-5; possibly TRBD1 for D (6 bases). The germline CDR1 and CDR2 sequences are LGHNA and YNFKEQ. V shed 0 bases and J shed 1 base, with 9 bases lying between them. The CDR3 runs 15 residues. CDR3 sequence: CASSQDWGPQETQYF. The CDR3 DNA reads as TGTGCCAGCAGCCAAGACTGGGGGCCCCAAGAGACCCAGTACTTC.

The gene calls are TRBV5-1 and TRBJ1-3; TRBD1 matches 7 bases. The ends lost 3 bases at V and 0 bases at J; junction bases unmatched: 9. The V gene's germline CDR1 is SGHRS and CDR2 YFSETQ. The CDR3 is 17 amino acids. CDR3 DNA: TGCGCCAGCAGCTGGGACAGTTTCTCACTCTCTGGAAACACCATATATTTT. This gives the protein CASSWDSFSLSGNTIYF. Complete variable domain (other parts from reference TRBV5-1 and TRBJ1-3): KAGVTQTPRYLIKTRGQQVTLSCSPISGHRSVSWYQQTPGQGLQFLFEYFSETQRNKGNFPGRFSGRQFSNSRSEMNVSTLELGDSALYLCASSWDSFSLSGNTIYFGEGSWLTVV.

The chain combines TRBV7-9 with TRBJ2-7; unclear D gene. Germline V lookup: CDR1 SEHNR, CDR2 FQNEAQ (reference sequence). The CDR3 contains 17 residues. V was trimmed by 1 base and J by 2 bases, leaving 18 bases between them. The CDR3 reads CASSLDNPSGRPYEQYF. The CDR3 DNA follows: TGTGCCAGCAGCTTAGACAACCCTTCGGGCAGGCCCTACGAGCAGTACTTC.

The CDR3 DNA sequence: TGTGCCAGCAGTGTCTCGGCCAAACCCTACGAGCAGTACTTC. This gives the protein CASSVSAKPYEQYF. This chain links TRBV6-5 with TRBJ2-7; no clear D. Germline V gene lookup returns CDR1 MNHEY and CDR2 SVGAGI. V was shortened by 5 bases and J by 2 bases, with 13 bases between the two germline ends. This CDR3 region has 14 residues.

The gene calls are TRBV28 and TRBJ1-5; 9 positions agree with TRBD1. The junction had 7 bases not matched to a gene; V was cut back by 4 bases and J by 3 bases. CDR3 size: 16 residues. Germline V gives CDR1 MDHEN, CDR2 SYDVKM. This CDR3 is CASSSPGQGFNQPQHF. The CDR3 DNA reads TGTGCCAGCAGTTCACCGGGACAGGGTTTCAATCAGCCCCAGCATTTT.